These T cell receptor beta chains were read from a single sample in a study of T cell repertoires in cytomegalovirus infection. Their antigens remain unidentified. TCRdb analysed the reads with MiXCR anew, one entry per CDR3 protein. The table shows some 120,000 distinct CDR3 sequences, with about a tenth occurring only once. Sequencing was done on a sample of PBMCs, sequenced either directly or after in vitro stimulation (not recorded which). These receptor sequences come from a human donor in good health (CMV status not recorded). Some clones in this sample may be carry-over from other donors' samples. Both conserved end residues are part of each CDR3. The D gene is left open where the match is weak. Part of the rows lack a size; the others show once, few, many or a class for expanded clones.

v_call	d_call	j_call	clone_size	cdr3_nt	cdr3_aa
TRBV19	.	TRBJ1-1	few	TGTGCCAGTAGTATTCAGGGGACTAACACTGAAGCTTTCTTT	CASSIQGTNTEAFF
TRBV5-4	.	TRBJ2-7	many	TGTGCCAGCAGCGGCAGGGAAGGCTCCTACGAGCAGTACTTC	CASSGREGSYEQYF
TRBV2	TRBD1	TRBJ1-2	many	TGTGCCAGCAGTGACAGGGGGGCCGACAGCTACACCTTC	CASSDRGADSYTF
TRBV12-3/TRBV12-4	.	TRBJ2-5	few	TGTGCCAGCAGTTTAGACCCGGGGACGGAGACCCAGTACTTC	CASSLDPGTETQYF
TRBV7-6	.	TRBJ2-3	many	TGTGCCAGCAGCCCGCCCCGGGGAGATACGCAGTATTTT	CASSPPRGDTQYF
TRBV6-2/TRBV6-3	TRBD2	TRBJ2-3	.	TGTGCCAGCAGTAAACCAAGGACTAGCGGGAGTCGAGGTGGTACGCAGTATTTT	CASSKPRTSGSRGGTQYF
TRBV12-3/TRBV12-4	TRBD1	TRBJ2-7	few	TGTGCCAGCATCCCGGGACAGGGGGTCTACGAGCAGTACTTC	CASIPGQGVYEQYF
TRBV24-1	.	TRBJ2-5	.	TGTGCCACCAGTGATCAGGTGACCCAGTACTTC	CATSDQVTQYF
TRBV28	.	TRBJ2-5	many	TGTGCCAGCAGTTTATCACCAGGGAAAGAGACCCAGTACTTC	CASSLSPGKETQYF
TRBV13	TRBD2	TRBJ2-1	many	TGTGCCAGCAGCACTAGCGGGAGCGTCCCCAGTGAGCAGTTCTTC	CASSTSGSVPSEQFF
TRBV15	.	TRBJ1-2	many	TGTGCCACCAGCAGACGAACAGGGATTCGCTATGGCTACACCTTC	CATSRRTGIRYGYTF
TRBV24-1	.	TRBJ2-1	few	TGTGCCACCAGTGATTTGCCGGGAGTCAATGAGCAGTTCTTC	CATSDLPGVNEQFF
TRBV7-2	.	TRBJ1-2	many	TGTGCCAGCAGCTCCCGGACCCGTGACGGGGGCTACACCTTC	CASSSRTRDGGYTF
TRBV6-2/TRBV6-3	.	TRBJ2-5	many	TGTGCCAGCAGACCGTCGGGACTCCAAGAGACCCAGTACTTC	CASRPSGLQETQYF
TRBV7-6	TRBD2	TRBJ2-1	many	TGTGCCAGCAGCTTAGCAGCGGGGGAGCGCTACAATGAGCAGTTCTTC	CASSLAAGERYNEQFF
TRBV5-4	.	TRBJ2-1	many	TGTGCCAGCAGCTTGGGGACCGACAATGAGCAGTTCTTC	CASSLGTDNEQFF
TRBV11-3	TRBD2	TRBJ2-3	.	TGTGCCAGCAGCTTATACGGGAGGGCCTCAGATACGCAGTATTTT	CASSLYGRASDTQYF
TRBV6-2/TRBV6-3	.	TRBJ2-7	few	TGTGCCAGCACCGAAACAGAGAGGGAGCAGTACTTC	CASTETEREQYF
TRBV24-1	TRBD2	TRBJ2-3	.	TGTGCCACCAGTGATTCTTCCGGACTAGCGGGGATCACAGATACGCAGTATTTT	CATSDSSGLAGITDTQYF
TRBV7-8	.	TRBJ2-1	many	TGTGCCAGCAGCGGAAAGGGCATGAGCTCCTACAATGAGCAGTTCTTC	CASSGKGMSSYNEQFF
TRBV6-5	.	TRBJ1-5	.	TGTGCCAGCAGTTACTCGTGGCGCGACCAGCCCCAGCATTTT	CASSYSWRDQPQHF
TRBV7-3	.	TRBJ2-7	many	TGTGCCAGCAGCTTATCCCCGCGCTACGAGCAGTACTTC	CASSLSPRYEQYF
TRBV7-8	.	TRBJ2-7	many	TGTGCCAGCAGCTATTCGGGGCCGAACGAGCAGTACTTC	CASSYSGPNEQYF
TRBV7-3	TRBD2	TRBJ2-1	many	TGTGCCAGCAGCTCCCGGGCGGGAGGTAAGCTGGGCTCCTACAATGAGCAGTTCTTC	CASSSRAGGKLGSYNEQFF
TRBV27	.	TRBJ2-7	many	TGTGCCAGCAGTTTCAGCCCTAGAATAAACTACGAGCAGTACTTC	CASSFSPRINYEQYF
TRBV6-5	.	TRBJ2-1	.	TGTGCCAGCAGTTACTGGACGAGGACCTACAATGAGCAGTTCTTC	CASSYWTRTYNEQFF
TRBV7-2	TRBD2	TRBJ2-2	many	TGTGCCAGCAGCTTAAGGCGCGGGAGGGCCTTCGGGGAGCTGTTTTTT	CASSLRRGRAFGELFF
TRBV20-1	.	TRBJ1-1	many	TGCAGTGCCAGGGTGAACACTGAAGCTTTCTTT	CSARVNTEAFF
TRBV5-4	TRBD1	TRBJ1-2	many	TGTGCCAGCAGCTTGGGCCCCCCCCGACAGGGCCTTTCGTATGGCTACACCTTC	CASSLGPPRQGLSYGYTF
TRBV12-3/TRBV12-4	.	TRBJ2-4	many	TGTGCCAGCAGCACAACGGCCAAAAACATTCAGTACTTC	CASSTTAKNIQYF